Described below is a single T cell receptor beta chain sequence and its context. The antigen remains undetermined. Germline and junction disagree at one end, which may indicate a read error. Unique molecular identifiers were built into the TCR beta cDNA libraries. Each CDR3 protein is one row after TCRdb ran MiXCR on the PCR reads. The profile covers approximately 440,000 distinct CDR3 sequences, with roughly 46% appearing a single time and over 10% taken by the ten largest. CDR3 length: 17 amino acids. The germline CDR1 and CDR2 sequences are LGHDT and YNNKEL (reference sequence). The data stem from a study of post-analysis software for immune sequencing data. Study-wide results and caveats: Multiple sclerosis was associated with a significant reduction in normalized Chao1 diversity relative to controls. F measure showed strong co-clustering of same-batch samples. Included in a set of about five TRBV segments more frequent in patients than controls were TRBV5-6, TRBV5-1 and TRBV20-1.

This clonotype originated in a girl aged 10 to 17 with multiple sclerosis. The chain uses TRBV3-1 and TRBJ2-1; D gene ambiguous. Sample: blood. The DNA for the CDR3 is TGTGCCAGCAGCCAACCTCTAACGGGCCTAAATAACAAGGAGCAGTTCTTC. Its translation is CASSQPLTGLNNKEQFF.